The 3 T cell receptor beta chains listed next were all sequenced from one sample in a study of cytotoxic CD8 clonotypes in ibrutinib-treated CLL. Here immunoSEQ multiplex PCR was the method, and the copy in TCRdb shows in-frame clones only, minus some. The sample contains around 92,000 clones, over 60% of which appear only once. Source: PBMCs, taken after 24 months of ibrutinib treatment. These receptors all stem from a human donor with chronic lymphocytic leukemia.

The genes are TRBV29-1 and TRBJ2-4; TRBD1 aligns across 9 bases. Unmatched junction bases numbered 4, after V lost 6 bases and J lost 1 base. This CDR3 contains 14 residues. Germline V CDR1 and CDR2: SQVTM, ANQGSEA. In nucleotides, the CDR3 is TGCAGCGTATTGACAGGGGGGGCCAAAAACATTCAGTACTTC. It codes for CSVLTGGAKNIQYF.

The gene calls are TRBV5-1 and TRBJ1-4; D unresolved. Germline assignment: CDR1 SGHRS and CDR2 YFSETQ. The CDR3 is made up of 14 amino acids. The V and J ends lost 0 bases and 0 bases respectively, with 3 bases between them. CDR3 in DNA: TGCGCCAGCAGCTTGGACGCAACTAATGAAAAACTGTTTTTT. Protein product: CASSLDATNEKLFF.

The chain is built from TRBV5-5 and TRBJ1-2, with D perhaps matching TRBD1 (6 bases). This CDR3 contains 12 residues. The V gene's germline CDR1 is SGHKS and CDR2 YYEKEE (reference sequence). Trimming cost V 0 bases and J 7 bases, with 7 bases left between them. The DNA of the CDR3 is TGTGCCAGCAGCTTGGACAGGGTTGGCTACACCTTC. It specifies CASSLDRVGYTF. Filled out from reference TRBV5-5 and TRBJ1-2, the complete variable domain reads DAGVTQSPTHLIKTRGQQVTLRCSPISGHKSVSWYQQVLGQGPQFIFQYYEKEERGRGNFPDRFSARQFPNYSSELNVNALLLGDSALYLCASSLDRVGYTFGSGTRLTVV.